Listed below are T cell receptor beta chains from one sample, sequenced in a study of T-cell reconstitution after alpha-beta-depleted transplantation in children. TCRdb fed the PCR reads into MiXCR, producing one record per CDR3 protein. The table lists 250,000 or so distinct CDR3 sequences, just under 8.5% of them singletons. Specimen: PBMCs, mostly from graft donor cells, collected 180 days after TCRalphabeta/CD19-depleted stem cell transplant. The receptors here all came from a male patient younger than 18 who had a stem cell transplant for acute lymphoblastic leukemia, so the T cells may come from the graft donor. CDR3s include the opening cysteine and the closing phenylalanine or tryptophan. The order of the fields is D gene, V gene, clone size, J gene, CDR3 protein, CDR3 DNA. A D gene is named only where the DNA matches it firmly. Clone size is stated in some rows and not others, as once, few, many or a class when expanded.

D: NA
V: TRBV6-5
size: NA
J: TRBJ2-7
CDR3: CASSYSPDSPYEQYF
DNA: TGTGCCAGCAGTTATTCCCCGGACAGTCCCTACGAGCAGTACTTC

D: TRBD1
V: TRBV19
size: few
J: TRBJ1-2
CDR3: CASSLRQKGALSGYTF
DNA: TGTGCCAGTAGTCTGAGACAGAAGGGGGCTTTGAGCGGCTACACCTTC

D: NA
V: TRBV20-1
size: many
J: TRBJ1-1
CDR3: CSARDQGARNTEAFF
DNA: TGCAGTGCTAGAGATCAAGGGGCAAGAAACACTGAAGCTTTCTTT

D: NA
V: TRBV7-9
size: few
J: TRBJ2-5
CDR3: CASSLVIRAETQYF
DNA: TGTGCCAGCAGCTTAGTGATCAGGGCAGAGACCCAGTACTTC

D: NA
V: TRBV6-1
size: NA
J: TRBJ2-4
CDR3: CASSDSQGCGKNIQYF
DNA: TGTGCCAGCTCAGACAGCCAGGGCTGCGGCAAAAACATTCAGTACTTC

D: TRBD2
V: TRBV11-2
size: many
J: TRBJ2-7
CDR3: CASSSSGGRLYEQYF
DNA: TGTGCCAGCAGCTCCAGCGGCGGGAGGCTATACGAGCAGTACTTC

D: NA
V: TRBV27
size: many
J: TRBJ1-5
CDR3: CASRGGPYQPQHF
DNA: TGTGCCAGCAGAGGGGGGCCCTATCAGCCCCAGCATTTT

D: TRBD1
V: TRBV20-1
size: NA
J: TRBJ1-5
CDR3: CSALDRRNQPQHF
DNA: TGCAGTGCCCTGGACAGGCGGAATCAGCCCCAGCATTTT

D: NA
V: TRBV18
size: many
J: TRBJ2-7
CDR3: CASSPRAGDYEQYF
DNA: TGTGCCAGCTCACCCCGGGCCGGGGACTACGAGCAGTACTTC

D: NA
V: TRBV5-5
size: NA
J: TRBJ2-2
CDR3: CASSLGGNSGELFF
DNA: TGTGCCAGCAGCTTGGGGGGCAACTCCGGGGAGCTGTTTTTT

D: NA
V: TRBV9
size: many
J: TRBJ2-1
CDR3: CASSVAGRELYNEQFF
DNA: TGTGCCAGCAGCGTAGCTGGCAGGGAGTTATACAATGAGCAGTTCTTC

D: NA
V: TRBV5-1
size: many
J: TRBJ1-5
CDR3: CASSFGLKPQHF
DNA: TGCGCCAGCAGCTTTGGACTGAAGCCCCAGCATTTT

D: NA
V: TRBV6-5
size: many
J: TRBJ2-7
CDR3: CASSYSWDTYEQYF
DNA: TGTGCCAGCAGTTACTCTTGGGACACCTACGAGCAGTACTTC

D: NA
V: TRBV10-3
size: many
J: TRBJ1-5
CDR3: CAISDGSRNQPQHF
DNA: TGTGCCATCAGTGATGGGTCCCGCAATCAGCCCCAGCATTTT

D: NA
V: TRBV27
size: many
J: TRBJ2-7
CDR3: CASSLYTSRSYEQYF
DNA: TGTGCCAGCAGTTTATACACTTCCCGCTCCTACGAGCAGTACTTC

D: TRBD2
V: TRBV7-2
size: many
J: TRBJ2-2
CDR3: CASSLALRGGAGELFF
DNA: TGTGCCAGCAGCTTAGCGTTGCGCGGGGGGGCCGGGGAGCTGTTTTTT

D: NA
V: TRBV5-1
size: many
J: TRBJ2-2
CDR3: CASSLEGTGELFF
DNA: TGTGCCAGCAGCTTGGAGGGGACCGGGGAGCTGTTTTTT

D: NA
V: TRBV6-5
size: many
J: TRBJ2-4
CDR3: CASSYIPGDSIQYF
DNA: TGTGCCAGCAGTTATATTCCAGGGGATAGCATTCAGTACTTC

D: NA
V: TRBV6-8
size: many
J: TRBJ2-1
CDR3: CAGLEKGRYNEQFF
DNA: TGTGCCGGCCTCGAGAAGGGACGCTACAATGAGCAGTTCTTC

D: NA
V: TRBV12-3/TRBV12-4
size: many
J: TRBJ1-2
CDR3: CASSATQGPYGYTF
DNA: TGTGCCAGCAGTGCCACGCAGGGACCCTATGGCTACACCTTC

D: NA
V: TRBV24-1
size: many
J: TRBJ2-2
CDR3: CATSARGSGELFF
DNA: TGTGCCACCAGTGCGCGCGGGTCCGGGGAGCTGTTTTTT

D: NA
V: TRBV28
size: many
J: TRBJ2-1
CDR3: CASRRTYYNEQFF
DNA: TGTGCCAGCAGGCGGACGTACTACAATGAGCAGTTCTTC

D: NA
V: TRBV28
size: once
J: TRBJ1-1
CDR3: CASSLFQGNTEAFF
DNA: TGTGCCAGCAGTTTATTTCAGGGTAACACTGAAGCTTTCTTT

D: TRBD1
V: TRBV11-2
size: many
J: TRBJ2-5
CDR3: CASSLGTGGLASETQYF
DNA: TGTGCCAGCAGCTTGGGGACAGGGGGCTTAGCTTCAGAGACCCAGTACTTC

D: NA
V: TRBV12-3/TRBV12-4
size: few
J: TRBJ2-3
CDR3: CASSLGSGGRTDTQYF
DNA: TGTGCCAGCAGTTTAGGATCGGGTGGGAGGACAGATACGCAGTATTTT

D: NA
V: TRBV7-8
size: many
J: TRBJ1-1
CDR3: CASSLRGVGTEAFF
DNA: TGTGCCAGCAGCTTAAGAGGGGTGGGCACTGAAGCTTTCTTT

D: NA
V: TRBV6-2/TRBV6-3
size: NA
J: TRBJ1-1
CDR3: CASSYPSAEAFF
DNA: TGTGCCAGCAGTTACCCCTCCGCTGAAGCTTTCTTT

D: TRBD1
V: TRBV28
size: many
J: TRBJ1-2
CDR3: CASIPIAWTGGAIGGYTF
DNA: TGTGCCAGCATTCCGATAGCCTGGACAGGGGGCGCGATTGGAGGCTACACCTTC

D: NA
V: TRBV7-3
size: NA
J: TRBJ2-5
CDR3: CASSTALKETQYF
DNA: TGTGCCAGCAGTACAGCACTAAAAGAGACCCAGTACTTC

D: TRBD1
V: TRBV6-2/TRBV6-3
size: many
J: TRBJ2-5
CDR3: CASSYGNRGVEETQYF
DNA: TGTGCCAGCAGTTATGGAAACAGGGGAGTGGAAGAGACCCAGTACTTC

D: NA
V: TRBV9
size: many
J: TRBJ1-4
CDR3: CASSVEGTREKLFF
DNA: TGTGCCAGCAGCGTAGAGGGGACAAGAGAAAAACTGTTTTTT

D: NA
V: TRBV7-6
size: many
J: TRBJ2-1
CDR3: CASSLLGERDEQFF
DNA: TGTGCCAGCAGCTTGCTCGGGGAGAGGGATGAGCAGTTCTTC

D: NA
V: TRBV28
size: many
J: TRBJ2-1
CDR3: CASSHRPGNEQFF
DNA: TGTGCCAGCAGCCACAGGCCCGGGAATGAGCAGTTCTTC

D: NA
V: TRBV12-3/TRBV12-4
size: many
J: TRBJ2-7
CDR3: CASSPGTFTYEQYF
DNA: TGTGCCAGCAGTCCCGGGACATTTACCTACGAGCAGTACTTC

D: NA
V: TRBV10-3
size: many
J: TRBJ2-1
CDR3: CAISGRQVPSNEQFF
DNA: TGTGCCATCAGTGGTAGACAGGTTCCGAGTAATGAGCAGTTCTTC

D: TRBD2
V: TRBV20-1
size: many
J: TRBJ2-5
CDR3: CSARGGRKPLGETQYF
DNA: TGCAGTGCTAGGGGCGGGAGAAAACCCCTAGGAGAGACCCAGTACTTC

D: NA
V: TRBV7-2
size: many
J: TRBJ2-5
CDR3: CASSLGSSKETQYF
DNA: TGTGCCAGCAGCTTAGGGTCTAGCAAAGAGACCCAGTACTTC

D: NA
V: TRBV2
size: many
J: TRBJ2-5
CDR3: CASPDTRRGETQYF
DNA: TGTGCCAGCCCCGACACCCGGAGGGGAGAGACCCAGTACTTC

D: TRBD2
V: TRBV20-1
size: many
J: TRBJ2-7
CDR3: CSARDQKREDVYEQYF
DNA: TGCAGTGCTAGAGATCAAAAGCGGGAGGATGTCTACGAGCAGTACTTC

D: TRBD2
V: TRBV20-1
size: many
J: TRBJ2-7
CDR3: CSARDYRGTSGSTSDYYF
DNA: TGCAGTGCTAGAGATTACCGGGGGACTAGCGGGAGTACTTCGGACTACTACTTC

D: TRBD1
V: TRBV2
size: NA
J: TRBJ1-1
CDR3: CASTLGQGATEAFF
DNA: TGTGCCAGCACCCTAGGACAGGGGGCTACTGAAGCTTTCTTT

D: NA
V: TRBV10-3
size: many
J: TRBJ2-6
CDR3: CAIKAVSGANVLTF
DNA: TGTGCCATCAAAGCCGTCTCTGGGGCCAACGTCCTGACTTTC

D: TRBD1
V: TRBV10-3
size: many
J: TRBJ1-1
CDR3: CAISGPGQGPPTEAFF
DNA: TGTGCCATCAGTGGACCGGGACAGGGGCCCCCGACTGAAGCTTTCTTT

D: TRBD2
V: TRBV6-1
size: few
J: TRBJ2-5
CDR3: CASRRTPTGGAGETQYF
DNA: TGTGCCAGCAGACGCACCCCGACCGGGGGGGCCGGGGAGACCCAGTACTTC

D: TRBD1
V: TRBV27
size: NA
J: TRBJ1-2
CDR3: CASTQPGTVPNNGYTF
DNA: TGTGCCAGCACCCAACCCGGGACAGTGCCTAACAATGGCTACACCTTC

D: NA
V: TRBV5-4
size: many
J: TRBJ1-2
CDR3: CASSATDYGYTF
DNA: TGTGCCAGCAGCGCCACAGACTATGGCTACACCTTC

D: NA
V: TRBV10-3
size: few
J: TRBJ2-5
CDR3: CAISGTVKETQYF
DNA: TGTGCCATCAGTGGGACTGTGAAAGAGACCCAGTACTTC